These 17 T cell receptor beta chains originate from one sample sequenced in a study of T cell changes during pregnancy in multiple sclerosis. The table came from immunoSEQ multiplex PCR; TCRdb's copy has only in-frame clones and leaves some out. The sample yields tens of thousands of clones, 90% seen once. Sequences were derived from peripheral blood, sampled in the second trimester of pregnancy. The receptors here all came from a female donor in good health, enrolled as a control in a pregnancy study.

The chain uses TRBV18 and TRBJ2-5, with 11 bases that match TRBD2. V dropped 3 bases and J dropped 5; count of bases not matched to a gene: 5. The CDR3 runs to 15 residues. Germline V gene lookup returns CDR1 KGHSH and CDR2 LQKENI. The CDR3 region has the DNA TGTGCCAGCTCACCTCTAGCGGGAGGTTCGGAGACCCAGTACTTC. Translating gives CASSPLAGGSETQYF.

V is TRBV9 and J is TRBJ2-7, with TRBD1 matching 8 bases. J gave up 6 bases and V 4 bases, and 9 bases lay outside the gene matches. CDR3 length equals 14 residues. Germline lookup yields CDR1 SGDLS and CDR2 YYNGEE. The CDR3 loop is CASSPLTGGGEQYF. The CDR3 DNA sequence: TGTGCCAGCAGCCCCCTCACAGGGGGAGGCGAGCAGTACTTC.

This clone was seen a handful of times. V gene TRBV25-1 combines with J gene TRBJ2-7; 7 nucleotides match TRBD1. The V gene's germline CDR1 is MGHDK and CDR2 SYGVNS. V lost 3 bases to trimming and J lost 2 bases; unmatched junction nucleotides: 7. The CDR3 contains 15 residues. CDR3 sequence reads: CASSDRTGPPYEQYF. The CDR3 DNA is TGTGCCAGCAGTGATCGGACAGGTCCCCCCTACGAGCAGTACTTC.

This chain connects TRBV18 to TRBJ2-3; perhaps TRBD2 as D (5 bases). V was shortened by 1 base and J by 4 bases, with 9 bases between the two germline ends. Germline V gene sequence: CDR1 KGHSH, CDR2 LQKENI. The CDR3 extends over 14 amino acids. This CDR3 reads CASSPRAAADTQYF. The CDR3 DNA is TGTGCCAGCTCACCACGTGCAGCGGCAGATACGCAGTATTTT. Full variable domain (remainder filled in from reference TRBV18 and TRBJ2-3): NAGVMQNPRHLVRRRGQEARLRCSPMKGHSHVYWYRQLPEEGLKFMVYLQKENIIDESGMPKERFSAEFPKEGPSILRIQQVVRGDSAAYFCASSPRAAADTQYFGPGTRLTVL.

The rearrangement links TRBV6-1 to TRBJ2-1; the match to TRBD2 covers 13 bases. After removal of 0 bases from V and 7 bases from J, the junction contained 9 bases not matched to a gene. Germline CDR1 MNHNS, CDR2 SASEGT. This CDR3 is built from 18 residues. The DNA of the CDR3 is TGTGCCAGCAGTGAAGCGGGGACTAGCGGGAAGTTTTGGAATGAGCAGTTCTTC. This sequence encodes CASSEAGTSGKFWNEQFF.

J is TRBJ1-5 and V is TRBV19; D gene uncertain. Germline CDR1 LNHDA, CDR2 SQIVND (reference sequence). The ends were cut back, 1 base at V and 1 base at J, with 8 bases in the middle. The length of the CDR3 is 15 residues. The CDR3 DNA reads as TGTGCCAGTAGTATAGTATCCGGGAGCAATCAGCCCCAGCATTTT. Amino acid sequence: CASSIVSGSNQPQHF.

The chain is built from TRBV7-9 and TRBJ1-1; 10 bases are shared with TRBD1. The ends lost 2 bases at V and 2 bases at J; junction bases unmatched: 5. Germline values: CDR1 SEHNR, CDR2 FQNEAQ (reference sequence). This CDR3 is built from 16 residues. CDR3 in amino acids: CASSLSGTGVNTEAFF. CDR3 coding DNA: TGTGCCAGCAGCTTATCTGGGACAGGGGTCAACACTGAAGCTTTCTTT.

This chain connects TRBV10-1 to TRBJ2-1; 10 bases line up with TRBD2. The CDR3 spans 17 residues. The junction had 12 bases not matched to a gene; V was cut back by 5 bases and J by 5 bases. Germline loops: CDR1 WNHNN, CDR2 SYGVQD (reference sequence). The CDR3 coding sequence is TGCGCCAGCAGTTTACTAGCGGGGTCGAACCCTCACAATGAGCAGTTCTTC. Protein: CASSLLAGSNPHNEQFF.

This clone was seen more than once but under ten times. DNA of the CDR3: TGTGCCACCGAACCCCACAGATACAATCAGCCCCAGCATTTT. Amino acids: CATEPHRYNQPQHF. V gene TRBV28 combines with J gene TRBJ1-5; D unclear. The CDR3 loop spans 14 amino acids. Germline CDR1 is MDHEN and CDR2 is SYDVKM. V lost 10 bases and J lost 3, with 16 bases in between.

The chain uses TRBV5-6 and TRBJ1-2; TRBD1 aligns across 7 bases. Unmatched junction bases numbered 13, after V lost 4 bases and J lost 1 base. Germline V CDR1 and CDR2: SGHDT, YYEEEE. The CDR3 length is 17 residues. CDR3 region: CASSNPGGTEINYGYTF. The DNA of the CDR3 is TGTGCCAGCAGCAACCCGGGGGGGACAGAGATTAACTATGGCTACACCTTC.

The V and J genes are TRBV6-6 and TRBJ2-7, with 7 nucleotides matching TRBD2. With 6 bases clipped from V and 3 bases from J, the junction kept 8 bases outside the gene matches. The germline V gene encodes CDR1 MNHNY and CDR2 SVGAGI (reference sequence). The CDR3 length is 14 residues. The CDR3 protein is CASSPQRGRYEQYF. CDR3 DNA sequence: TGTGCCAGCAGCCCCCAGCGGGGCCGCTACGAGCAGTACTTC.

The chain combines TRBV10-3 with TRBJ2-7; TRBD2 aligns across 7 bases. CDR1 and CDR2 (germline): ENHRY, SYGVKD. This CDR3 has 12 amino acids. J was trimmed by 4 bases and V by 6 bases; bases with no gene match: 3. CDR3 region: CAISAGGYEQYF. CDR3 coding DNA: TGTGCCATCAGCGCCGGGGGGTACGAGCAGTACTTC.

This chain links TRBV6-4 with TRBJ2-3, with D possibly TRBD2 on 6 matching bases. The germline V gene encodes CDR1 MRHNA and CDR2 SNTAGT. The V end was cut by 2 bases, the J end by 3 bases, with 15 bases between. There are 16 residues in the CDR3. CDR3 nucleotides: TGTGCCAGCAGTGACCTTCCCGGGAGTTTAACAGATACGCAGTATTTT. Translation: CASSDLPGSLTDTQYF.

The V gene is TRBV6-1, the J gene TRBJ2-7, with D possibly matching TRBD2 (5 bases). Trimming pared 5 bases from V and 1 base from J, leaving 12 bases between. This CDR3 is built from 14 residues. CDR1 and CDR2 (germline): MNHNS, SASEGT. CDR3 residues: CASSQRTDSYEQYF. The CDR3 DNA follows: TGTGCCAGCAGTCAAAGGACTGATTCCTACGAGCAGTACTTC.

The chain recombines TRBV2 with TRBJ2-7, with 7 positions matching TRBD2. Germline CDR1 and CDR2: SNHLY and FYNNEI. V was clipped by 8 bases and J by 7 bases; unmatched bases: 11. This CDR3 is built from 13 residues. As DNA, the CDR3 is TGTGCCAGCGGGGTAAGCGGGAACCGGGAGCAGTACTTC. Translated, it gives CASGVSGNREQYF.

The chain combines TRBV5-4 with TRBJ1-1; 10 bases match TRBD1. Germline V CDR1 and CDR2: SGHNT, YYREEE (reference sequence). The CDR3 is 16 amino acids. Germline trimming cut 1 base from V and 6 bases from J; bases unmatched to any gene: 9. The CDR3 protein is CASSLWGTGDWAEAFF. The CDR3 DNA reads TGTGCCAGCAGCTTGTGGGGGACAGGGGACTGGGCTGAAGCTTTCTTT.

The chain has TRBV4-2 and TRBJ2-1; 8 nucleotides match TRBD2. V dropped 0 bases and J dropped 1; count of bases not matched to a gene: 11. CDR1 and CDR2 (germline): LGHNA, YNFKEQ. CDR3 length: 19 residues. CDR3: CASSQEGTRAWRSYNEQFF. In DNA, the CDR3 is TGTGCCAGCAGCCAAGAGGGGACTAGGGCGTGGAGGTCCTACAATGAGCAGTTCTTC.